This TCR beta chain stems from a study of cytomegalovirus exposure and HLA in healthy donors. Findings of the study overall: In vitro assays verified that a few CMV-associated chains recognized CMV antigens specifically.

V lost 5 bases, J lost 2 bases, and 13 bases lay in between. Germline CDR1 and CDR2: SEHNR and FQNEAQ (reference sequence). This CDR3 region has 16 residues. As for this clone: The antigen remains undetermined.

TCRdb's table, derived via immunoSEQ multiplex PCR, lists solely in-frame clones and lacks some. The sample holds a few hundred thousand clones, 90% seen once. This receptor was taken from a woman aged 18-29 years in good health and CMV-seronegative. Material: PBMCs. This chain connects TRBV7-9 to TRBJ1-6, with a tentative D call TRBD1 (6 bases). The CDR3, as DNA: TGTGCCAGCAGCCCAACAGGGAGGGCCTATAATTCACCCCTCCACTTT. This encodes CASSPTGRAYNSPLHF.